This T cell receptor (beta chain) emerged from a study of blood T cell repertoires in COVID-19. Study at large: Material from acute and convalescent COVID-19 was sourced from the United States, Italy and Spain. Sample material is recorded as cDNA or gDNA derived from T cells, B-cell-depleted T cells, or PBMCs.

This clone occurred once. A read error may account for a junction end that differs from germline. This CDR3 comprises 13 residues. The germline CDR1 and CDR2 sequences are MNHEY and SVGEGT. Authors' analysis steps: Estimation of nucleated cell counts was performed using reference gene primer amplification. Repertoires were generated with immunoSEQ multiplex PCR, while TCRdb's copy carries only in-frame clones and drops some. From that table come the V and J calls and clone size; the DNA was used to work out D and trimming. The sample shows tens of thousands of clones, roughly four fifths of them seen only once.

This TCR was sampled from a human donor in a cohort sampled during active COVID-19. The chain links TRBV6-2 or TRBV6-3 to TRBJ2-2; 9 bases fit TRBD2. The sample comprised peripheral blood. This chain's CDR3 is CASSYSGASGVSF. In DNA form, the CDR3 reads TGTGCCAGCAGTTACTCAGGGGCTAGCGGGGTGTCTTTT.